Listed below are T cell receptor beta chains from one sample, sequenced in a study of response to subunit inactivated influenza vaccine. A single record per CDR3 protein comes from TCRdb applying MiXCR to the RT-PCR reads. The sample includes about 620,000 distinct CDR3 sequences, around 10% seen only once; the top ten take roughly 11%. Another study also made use of these data, one on T cells expressing NK-cell markers.

The sample consisted of PBMCs from blood, taken on the day of vaccination. The source of these receptors is a man aged 50 or older who received an inactivated influenza vaccine. Each CDR3 is given with its conserved first and last residue. The order of the fields is J gene, clone size, D gene, V gene, CDR3 DNA, CDR3 protein. The D gene is left open where the match is weak. The size field is filled for only some rows; it gives once, few, many or a size class.

TRBJ2-3 | many | - | TRBV10-2 | TGCGCCAGCAGTGACTCCACAGATACGCAGTATTTT | CASSDSTDTQYF
TRBJ1-2 | many | TRBD1 | TRBV20-1 | TGCAGTGCCACCCGCCGGGGACAGGGATCCTATGGCTACACCTTC | CSATRRGQGSYGYTF
TRBJ2-7 | - | - | TRBV11-2 | TGTGCCAGCAGCTCCTTAGACATGGGGGACTACGAGCAGTACTTC | CASSSLDMGDYEQYF
TRBJ2-1 | - | TRBD2 | TRBV5-1 | TGCGCCAGCAGCTTGGGTACTAGCGGGGGGGTAGGAGGCAATGAGCAGTTCTTC | CASSLGTSGGVGGNEQFF
TRBJ2-3 | - | - | TRBV6-2/TRBV6-3 | TGTGCCAGCAGTTACGCGGGACTCGGTACGCAGTATTTT | CASSYAGLGTQYF
TRBJ2-5 | - | TRBD2 | TRBV11-2 | TGTGCCAGCAGCGGGACTAGCGGGGGGCCCCAGTACTTC | CASSGTSGGPQYF
TRBJ2-4 | few | - | TRBV12-3/TRBV12-4 | TGTGCCAGCAGTTTGAAAAACATTCAGTACTTC | CASSLKNIQYF
TRBJ2-5 | few | TRBD1 | TRBV2 | TGTGCCAGCAGGATTCAGGGGGCGAGGCAAGAGACCCAGTACTTC | CASRIQGARQETQYF
TRBJ2-5 | - | TRBD2 | TRBV3-1 | TGTGCCAGCAGCCAAGTCCTAGCGGGAGTAGGGGAGACCCAGTACTTC | CASSQVLAGVGETQYF
TRBJ1-1 | - | TRBD1 | TRBV20-1 | TGCAGTGCTAGCGGGACAGTAGGGGCTGAAGCTTTCTTT | CSASGTVGAEAFF
TRBJ1-4 | - | - | TRBV20-1 | TGCAGTGCTATCGGAGGGGAGTTTAATGAAAAACTGTTTTTT | CSAIGGEFNEKLFF
TRBJ2-7 | many | - | TRBV28 | TGTGCCAGCAGTTTATCTAGCATCCGGGGAAGAGACTACGAGCAGTACTTC | CASSLSSIRGRDYEQYF
TRBJ1-1 | - | - | TRBV5-1 | TGCGCCAGCCAGGACGGGGTCAACACTGAAGCTTTCTTT | CASQDGVNTEAFF
TRBJ2-6 | - | - | TRBV6-2/TRBV6-3 | TGTGCCAGCAGGGGGGCCCAGATGGGGGCCAACGTCCTGACTTTC | CASRGAQMGANVLTF
TRBJ2-1 | few | TRBD2 | TRBV9 | TGTGCCAGCAGCGTCGGGGGGGGCCAGTACAATGAGCAGTTCTTC | CASSVGGGQYNEQFF
TRBJ1-3 | - | - | TRBV5-4 | TGTGCCAGCAGTACAGGGTACCGAAACACCATATATTTT | CASSTGYRNTIYF
TRBJ2-3 | few | - | TRBV7-3 | TGTGCCAGCAGCTCGATACCTTTAGATACGCAGTATTTT | CASSSIPLDTQYF
TRBJ2-3 | - | - | TRBV24-1 | TGTGCCACCAGTGATTTGAAGGACACCCAGGGCACAGATACGCAGTATTTT | CATSDLKDTQGTDTQYF
TRBJ2-1 | few | TRBD1 | TRBV15 | TGTGCCACCAGCAGTATGAACAGGGGTGCCTACAATGAGCAGTTCTTC | CATSSMNRGAYNEQFF
TRBJ2-3 | few | TRBD2 | TRBV11-2 | TGTGCCAGCAGCTGGCGGACTAGCGGGAGAGCCTACACAGATACGCAGTATTTT | CASSWRTSGRAYTDTQYF
TRBJ1-2 | few | TRBD1 | TRBV12-3/TRBV12-4 | TGTGCCAGCAATCCGGGACAGGGTACTGGTAACTATGGCTACACCTTC | CASNPGQGTGNYGYTF
TRBJ1-1 | - | - | TRBV30 | TGTGCCTGGAGTTCGGGGACTGAAGCTTTCTTT | CAWSSGTEAFF
TRBJ1-1 | few | TRBD1 | TRBV28 | TGTGCCAGCAGGCCGGGACAGGGGTACACTGAAGCTTTCTTT | CASRPGQGYTEAFF
TRBJ2-1 | - | TRBD2 | TRBV20-1 | TGCAGTGCTAGAGACCCCGATAGCGGGGTGCGGTTCTTC | CSARDPDSGVRFF
TRBJ2-4 | few | TRBD1 | TRBV5-1 | TGCGCCAGCAGCTTGGTAGGGGGCGAAAACATTCAGTACTTC | CASSLVGGENIQYF
TRBJ1-4 | many | - | TRBV12-3/TRBV12-4 | TGTGCCAGCAGTTTCGAGGGGCGTGGTGAAAAACTGTTTTTT | CASSFEGRGEKLFF
TRBJ2-1 | - | - | TRBV30 | TGTGCCTGCCTAATTAACAATGAGCAGTTCTTC | CACLINNEQFF
TRBJ2-3 | few | - | TRBV20-1 | TGCAGTGCTAGAGGGCAGAAACTTAGCACAGATACGCAGTATTTT | CSARGQKLSTDTQYF
TRBJ2-2 | - | - | TRBV19 | TGTGCCAGTAGTATTTTGGCGATCAGGAACACCGGGGAGCTGTTTTTT | CASSILAIRNTGELFF
TRBJ1-5 | few | - | TRBV6-5 | TGTGCCAGCAGTTACTCTAAGGGGTTAGATGATCAGCCCCAGCATTTT | CASSYSKGLDDQPQHF
TRBJ2-3 | - | TRBD1 | TRBV6-1 | TGTGCCAGCAGTGCCGGGACAGGGTACACAGATACGCAGTATTTT | CASSAGTGYTDTQYF
TRBJ2-3 | many | - | TRBV29-1 | TGCAGCGTTCTGGCTGGCACAGATACGCAGTATTTT | CSVLAGTDTQYF
TRBJ2-5 | - | - | TRBV7-9 | TGTGCCAGCAGGTTGCAGGCAACGATGGGAGAGACCCAGTACTTC | CASRLQATMGETQYF
TRBJ2-7 | few | - | TRBV5-1 | TGCGCCAGCAGCTTGCACGGCGGTGGGTACGAGCAGTACTTC | CASSLHGGGYEQYF
TRBJ2-1 | few | TRBD2 | TRBV20-1 | TGCAGTGCTCGAGGGACTAGCCAGTACAATGAGCAGTTCTTC | CSARGTSQYNEQFF
TRBJ1-6 | - | TRBD1 | TRBV20-1 | TGCAGTGCAACAACGACGGACAGGGGGTGGTATTCACCCCTCCACTTT | CSATTTDRGWYSPLHF
TRBJ2-5 | - | - | TRBV4-1 | TGCGCCAGCAGCGGGGTACACAAAGAGACCCAGTACTTC | CASSGVHKETQYF
TRBJ2-2 | once | - | TRBV23-1 | TGCGCCAGCAGTCAATTTGTCGCACGGAACACCGGGGAGCTGTTTTTT | CASSQFVARNTGELFF
TRBJ1-2 | few | - | TRBV29-1 | TGCAGCGTTGACGTCGGCGAAGACTATGGCTACACCTTC | CSVDVGEDYGYTF
TRBJ1-1 | few | - | TRBV6-6 | TGTGCCAGCAGCCTATACAGCACTGAAGCTTTCTTT | CASSLYSTEAFF
TRBJ2-7 | few | - | TRBV6-2/TRBV6-3 | TGTGCCAGCAGTCCAGCCAGCAGGTCGGTCCTCTACGAGCAGTACTTC | CASSPASRSVLYEQYF
TRBJ2-3 | - | TRBD2 | TRBV28 | TGTGCCAGCAGTCCCCTTCTACTAGCGGGGGTGGTCGATACGCAGTATTTT | CASSPLLLAGVVDTQYF
TRBJ2-3 | few | TRBD2 | TRBV7-6 | TGTGCCAGCAGCCGGCGGACTAGCGGGAGTCTCGCAGATACGCAGTATTTT | CASSRRTSGSLADTQYF
TRBJ2-1 | few | - | TRBV20-1 | TGCAGTGTAAAGTCAGGGTTCAATGAGCAGTTCTTC | CSVKSGFNEQFF
TRBJ2-3 | few | - | TRBV2 | TGTGCCAGCACTATCCGGAATAGGGGTACGCAGTATTTT | CASTIRNRGTQYF
TRBJ1-6 | - | - | TRBV7-9 | TGTGCCAGCAGCTTAGCAGGGGACCCTCGGACCCTCCACTTT | CASSLAGDPRTLHF
TRBJ2-3 | few | - | TRBV3-1 | TGTGCCAGCAGCCAAGATTACGCTAGGACAACAGATACGCAGTATTTT | CASSQDYARTTDTQYF
TRBJ2-7 | - | - | TRBV20-1 | TGCAGTGCTAGAGACCCCAGCGACGCGTCCTACGAGCAGTACTTC | CSARDPSDASYEQYF
TRBJ1-1 | - | - | TRBV28 | TGTGCCAGCAGTTTATCGGGGGTGGGCACTGATTTCGCTGAAGCTTTCTTT | CASSLSGVGTDFAEAFF
TRBJ1-5 | - | - | TRBV20-1 | TGCAGTGCTCAAACAGGGAGCAATCAGCCCCAGCATTTT | CSAQTGSNQPQHF
TRBJ2-7 | few | TRBD1 | TRBV28 | TGTGCCAGCAGTTTATCTGGGGACAGGAACTTTAATAGGAAGCAGTACTTC | CASSLSGDRNFNRKQYF
TRBJ2-3 | - | - | TRBV10-3 | TGTGCCATCAGTGGGGGGGCCACAGATACGCAGTATTTT | CAISGGATDTQYF